This is a list of T cell receptor beta chains from one sample in a study of blood T cell repertoires in COVID-19. Libraries were prepared by immunoSEQ multiplex PCR; TCRdb keeps only in-frame clonotypes and omits some of them. The sample records over 600,000 clones, 90% being singletons. Material: peripheral blood. Every receptor here comes from a woman aged 18 to 35 with acute or convalescent COVID-19. CDR3s include the opening cysteine and the closing phenylalanine or tryptophan. D genes are given only for firm matches. Clone size, where shown, is once, few, many, or a class for clones that have expanded.

cdr3_length,clone_size,j_call,v_call,d_call,cdr3_aa,cdr3_nt
13,.,TRBJ1-4,TRBV18,.,CASSPGLDEKLFF,TGTGCCAGCTCACCAGGGCTCGATGAAAAACTGTTTTTT
17,.,TRBJ1-2,TRBV11-2,.,CASSLDIALTSSYGYTF,TGTGCCAGCAGCTTAGATATCGCGTTAACCTCATCATATGGCTACACCTTC
15,.,TRBJ2-7,TRBV5-5,.,CASSFPGAGSYEQYF,TGTGCCAGCAGCTTTCCAGGGGCCGGCTCCTACGAGCAGTACTTC
13,.,TRBJ1-2,TRBV29-1,.,CSVEGWPGGGYTF,TGCAGCGTTGAAGGGTGGCCAGGTGGTGGCTACACCTTC
13,.,TRBJ1-5,TRBV24-1,.,CATSDHKYQPQHF,TGTGCCACCAGTGATCACAAATATCAGCCCCAGCATTTT
15,.,TRBJ2-7,TRBV21-1,.,CASSKSPRDSYEQYF,TGTGCCAGCAGCAAATCGCCCCGGGACTCCTACGAGCAGTACTTC
11,.,TRBJ2-7,TRBV20-1,.,CSAGRGYEQYF,TGCAGTGCAGGACGGGGGTACGAGCAGTACTTC
15,.,TRBJ2-7,TRBV10-3,TRBD1,CAISDPRQGADEQYF,TGTGCCATCAGTGACCCCCGACAGGGGGCCGACGAGCAGTACTTC
10,.,TRBJ1-1,TRBV11-2,.,CASRSMEAFF,TGTGCCAGCAGGTCCATGGAAGCTTTCTTT
16,few,TRBJ2-6,TRBV6-1,TRBD1,CASSETGGSGANVLTF,TGTGCCAGCAGTGAAACAGGGGGCTCTGGGGCCAACGTCCTGACTTTC
15,once,TRBJ1-1,TRBV6-5,.,CASQQGFFAGTEAFF,TGTGCCAGCCAACAGGGTTTTTTTGCGGGCACTGAAGCTTTCTTT
13,.,TRBJ2-3,TRBV27,TRBD2,CASSLWGGLAQYF,TGTGCCAGCAGTTTGTGGGGTGGACTAGCACAGTATTTT
14,.,TRBJ1-1,TRBV6-5,TRBD1,CASRPQGVNTEAFF,TGTGCCAGCAGACCACAGGGGGTGAACACTGAAGCTTTCTTT